What follows are 4 T cell receptor beta chains derived from one specimen sequenced in a study of control samples from healthy donors and cancer patients. Sequenced by immunoSEQ multiplex PCR; TCRdb stores in-frame clones only, minus some. This table holds about 75,000 clones, around 84% found once. Input material: blood. These TCRs come from a man aged 50-59 years in good health.

CDR3 in DNA: TGTGCCAGCAGTGCGGAGGCCTTAAATCAGCCCCAGCATTTT. This gives the protein CASSAEALNQPQHF. The chain couples TRBV2 to TRBJ1-5, with no clear D. The germline gives CDR1 SNHLY, CDR2 FYNNEI. The CDR3 spans 14 residues. Trimming stripped 4 bases from V and 4 bases from J, with 11 bases between.

The chain links TRBV5-4 to TRBJ1-2, with TRBD1 matching over 7 bases. Losses at the gene ends were 4 bases for V and 0 bases for J; bases not matched to a gene: 6. CDR3 length equals 15 residues. Germline V gives CDR1 SGHNT, CDR2 YYREEE (reference sequence). The CDR3 DNA reads TGTGCCAGCAGCACTTACAGGGGTACTAACTATGGCTACACCTTC. Its translation: CASSTYRGTNYGYTF. The variable domain in full, with the rest retrieved from reference TRBV5-4 and TRBJ1-2, is ETGVTQSPTHLIKTRGQQVTLRCSSQSGHNTVSWYQQALGQGPQFIFQYYREEENGRGNFPPRFSGLQFPNYSSELNVNALELDDSALYLCASSTYRGTNYGYTFGSGTRLTVV.

This clone was counted a few times. The J gene is TRBJ2-2, the V gene TRBV6-5; perhaps TRBD1 as D (6 bases). Per the germline V gene, CDR1 is MNHEY and CDR2 is SVGAGI. The V end lost 8 bases, the J end lost 2 bases, and 9 bases lay between the germline ends. The CDR3 loop spans 13 amino acids. In DNA form, the CDR3 reads TGTGCCAGCCGGGACATAAACACCGGGGAGCTGTTTTTT. Translating gives CASRDINTGELFF.

The rearrangement links TRBV24-1 to TRBJ2-5; 15 bases line up with TRBD2. The CDR3 covers 16 residues. CDR1 is KGHDR, CDR2 SFDVKD, per germline. Trimming took 4 bases from V and 4 from J; bases not matched to a gene: 3. CDR3 nucleotides: TGTGCCACCAGTGACCCGGGACTAGCGGGAGGAGAGACCCAGTACTTC. This codes for CATSDPGLAGGETQYF.